A selection of T cell receptor beta chains follows, all from one sample in a study of shared clonotypes between healthy human individuals. Sequencing was performed with immunoSEQ multiplex PCR; in TCRdb, only in-frame clones are kept and a portion is missing. This table holds roughly 2,300,000 clones, roughly 92% found once. Sequencing was done on a sample of naive CD4+ T cells from PBMCs. The source is a man aged 18 to 30 in good health. Some clones in this sample may be carry-over from other donors' samples. The CDR3 runs from the conserved cysteine through the conserved F or W. Fields, in order: CDR3 length, V gene, D gene, clone size, J gene, CDR3 protein, CDR3 DNA. D genes are given only for firm matches. The size of a clone is reported for some rows only, either as once, few or many, or as a class for expanded clones.

15	TRBV7-2	TRBD2	once	TRBJ2-7	CASSLGGLAGDEQYF	TGTGCCAGCAGCTTAGGGGGACTAGCGGGGGACGAGCAGTACTTC
14	TRBV6-6	TRBD1	.	TRBJ1-4	CASTGFRGNEKLFF	TGTGCCAGCACCGGGTTCAGGGGGAATGAAAAACTGTTTTTT
13	TRBV9	.	.	TRBJ2-1	CASSSVTYNEQFF	TGTGCCAGCAGCTCCGTGACCTACAATGAGCAGTTCTTC
16	TRBV5-1	.	once	TRBJ2-3	CASSLVDRSSTDTQYF	TGCGCCAGCAGCTTGGTAGATAGGTCTAGCACAGATACGCAGTATTTT
17	TRBV7-2	.	.	TRBJ2-5	CASSPRSGQWDRETQYF	TGTGCCAGCAGCCCCCGATCAGGACAGTGGGATCGAGAGACCCAGTACTTC
12	TRBV28	TRBD1	.	TRBJ1-4	CASSLQQGKLFF	TGTGCCAGCAGTCTTCAACAGGGGAAACTGTTTTTT
15	TRBV7-2	TRBD1	.	TRBJ1-2	CASSFQTGGHYGYTF	TGTGCCAGCAGCTTCCAGACAGGGGGCCACTATGGCTACACCTTC
13	TRBV2	.	.	TRBJ1-4	CASSPDSGEKLFF	TGTGCCAGCAGTCCCGACTCGGGTGAAAAACTGTTTTTT
16	TRBV25-1	.	.	TRBJ2-1	CASSEIGGWSYNEQFF	TGTGCCAGCAGCGAGATAGGGGGGTGGTCCTACAATGAGCAGTTCTTC
14	TRBV7-9	.	.	TRBJ2-1	CASSGRLVGNEQFF	TGTGCCAGCAGCGGACGACTAGTAGGGAATGAGCAGTTCTTC
13	TRBV19	TRBD1	.	TRBJ1-1	CASTPQGAAEAFF	TGTGCCAGTACCCCGCAGGGGGCCGCTGAAGCTTTCTTT
14	TRBV5-1	.	.	TRBJ1-1	CASSSIAGRTEAFF	TGCGCCAGCAGCTCAATCGCAGGGAGGACTGAAGCTTTCTTT
14	TRBV28	TRBD1	.	TRBJ1-2	CASSPGTANYGYTF	TGTGCCAGCAGCCCCGGGACAGCTAACTATGGCTACACCTTC
13	TRBV7-3	.	.	TRBJ1-1	CASSSQGDAEAFF	TGTGCCAGCAGCTCCCAGGGAGATGCTGAAGCTTTCTTT
15	TRBV28	.	.	TRBJ2-6	CASRLQDSGANVLTF	TGTGCCAGCAGACTACAGGACTCTGGGGCCAACGTCCTGACTTTC
11	TRBV20-1	.	.	TRBJ2-5	CSARALGTQYF	TGCAGTGCTAGAGCCCTAGGGACCCAGTACTTC
17	TRBV14	TRBD2	.	TRBJ2-2	CASSQDPGLADFVELFF	TGTGCCAGCAGCCAAGATCCGGGACTAGCGGACTTCGTGGAGCTGTTTTTT
15	TRBV28	.	.	TRBJ1-1	CASSSGSAGNTEAFF	TGTGCCAGCAGTTCAGGGTCCGCAGGGAACACTGAAGCTTTCTTT
15	TRBV6-7	TRBD1	.	TRBJ2-7	CASSSGTGAGYEQYF	TGTGCCAGCAGTTCCGGGACAGGGGCAGGCTACGAGCAGTACTTC
11	TRBV7-8	.	.	TRBJ2-7	CASSFSYEQYF	TGTGCCAGCAGCTTCTCCTACGAGCAGTACTTC
14	TRBV4-1	.	.	TRBJ2-2	CASSQVWGGGELFF	TGCGCCAGCAGCCAAGTATGGGGCGGCGGGGAGCTGTTTTTT
13	TRBV18	.	.	TRBJ1-1	CASSPTVNTEAFF	TGTGCCAGCTCACCAACAGTGAACACTGAAGCTTTCTTT
13	TRBV7-6	TRBD1	.	TRBJ2-5	CASSSDRVGDQYF	TGTGCCAGCAGCTCCGACAGGGTAGGGGACCAGTACTTC
18	TRBV28	TRBD2	.	TRBJ2-7	CASSSGRGASGRYYEQYF	TGTGCCAGCAGCTCGGGCAGAGGGGCTAGCGGGAGGTACTACGAGCAGTACTTC
16	TRBV30	TRBD2	once	TRBJ2-7	CAWRSGREYYSYEQYF	TGTGCCTGGAGGAGCGGGAGGGAGTATTACTCCTACGAGCAGTACTTC
18	TRBV5-1	TRBD2	.	TRBJ2-3	CASSFGTSGSLLADTQYF	TGCGCCAGCAGCTTCGGGACTAGCGGGAGTTTACTTGCAGATACGCAGTATTTT
15	TRBV5-1	TRBD1	.	TRBJ2-7	CASSWGDRDKGEQYF	TGCGCCAGCAGCTGGGGGGACAGGGATAAGGGCGAGCAGTACTTC
15	TRBV25-1	TRBD1	.	TRBJ1-1	CASSISGTGVAEAFF	TGTGCCAGCAGCATCTCCGGGACAGGGGTCGCTGAAGCTTTCTTT
15	TRBV28	.	.	TRBJ2-7	CASSSRQHSFYEQYF	TGTGCCAGCAGTTCCCGACAGCACTCATTCTACGAGCAGTACTTC
13	TRBV5-1	.	once	TRBJ2-3	CASAQGSTDTQYF	TGCGCCAGCGCACAGGGAAGCACAGATACGCAGTATTTT
15	TRBV19	TRBD1	.	TRBJ1-2	CASSRRQGAGYGYTF	TGTGCCAGTAGTAGACGACAGGGGGCCGGCTATGGCTACACCTTC
15	TRBV5-6	.	.	TRBJ2-1	CASSLVTSSYNEQFF	TGTGCCAGCAGCTTGGTCACGAGCTCCTACAATGAGCAGTTCTTC
15	TRBV11-2	TRBD2	.	TRBJ2-7	CASSLGGTSGYEQYF	TGTGCCAGCAGCTTAGGCGGGACTAGCGGCTACGAGCAGTACTTC
14	TRBV7-2	.	.	TRBJ1-5	CASSFSGGNQPQHF	TGTGCCAGCAGCTTTTCAGGGGGCAATCAGCCCCAGCATTTT
13	TRBV7-9	.	few	TRBJ1-4	CASSFIGNVELFF	TGTGCCAGCAGCTTTATAGGGAATGTTGAACTGTTTTTT
14	TRBV10-3	.	.	TRBJ2-7	CAISGGIRTYEQYF	TGTGCCATCAGTGGCGGGATACGAACCTACGAGCAGTACTTC
14	TRBV5-1	TRBD1	.	TRBJ2-7	CASSPLTGDQQQYF	TGCGCCAGCAGCCCGCTGACAGGGGATCAGCAGCAGTACTTC
17	TRBV4-3	TRBD2	.	TRBJ2-1	CASSPKSGRAPYNEQFF	TGCGCCAGCAGCCCGAAAAGCGGGAGGGCCCCCTACAATGAGCAGTTCTTC
13	TRBV7-3	.	.	TRBJ2-3	CASSQVFADTQYF	TGCGCCAGCAGCCAAGTTTTCGCAGATACGCAGTATTTT
14	TRBV10-3	TRBD1	.	TRBJ1-4	CAIRADREVEKLFF	TGTGCCATCAGAGCAGACAGGGAGGTGGAAAAACTGTTTTTT
14	TRBV5-1	.	.	TRBJ2-1	CASSFSGDHNEQFF	TGCGCCAGCAGCTTCTCGGGAGATCACAATGAGCAGTTCTTC
16	TRBV14	TRBD2	.	TRBJ2-7	CASSQHSGRPSYEQYF	TGTGCCAGCAGCCAACATAGCGGGAGGCCTTCCTACGAGCAGTACTTC
15	TRBV4-1	.	.	TRBJ2-1	CASSQKANPNNEQFF	TGCGCCAGCAGCCAAAAGGCCAATCCGAACAATGAGCAGTTCTTC
11	TRBV27	.	.	TRBJ2-7	CASRTGREQYF	TGTGCCAGCCGCACGGGGAGAGAGCAGTACTTC
16	TRBV19	TRBD1	.	TRBJ2-1	CASSIVKTGPLNEQFF	TGTGCCAGTAGTATAGTTAAGACAGGGCCCCTCAATGAGCAGTTCTTC
16	TRBV6-6	TRBD2	.	TRBJ2-1	CASSFGLAGSYNEQFF	TGTGCCAGCAGTTTCGGACTAGCGGGATCCTACAATGAGCAGTTCTTC
14	TRBV29-1	.	.	TRBJ2-7	CSVATPRGGNEQYF	TGCAGCGTTGCAACGCCCAGGGGAGGAAACGAGCAGTACTTC
14	TRBV28	TRBD1	.	TRBJ2-7	CASSPGTAQREQYF	TGTGCCAGCAGTCCCGGGACAGCTCAGAGGGAGCAGTACTTC
16	TRBV14	TRBD1	.	TRBJ2-7	CASSLRPGQGSHEQYF	TGTGCCAGCAGCCTCCGACCGGGACAGGGGTCCCACGAGCAGTACTTC
18	TRBV7-9	.	once	TRBJ2-3	CASSLATWDVSRTDTQYF	TGTGCCAGCAGCTTAGCGACGTGGGACGTCTCCCGCACAGATACGCAGTATTTT
13	TRBV19	.	.	TRBJ1-4	CASSRLFDEKLFF	TGTGCCAGTAGTAGGCTGTTCGATGAAAAACTGTTTTTT